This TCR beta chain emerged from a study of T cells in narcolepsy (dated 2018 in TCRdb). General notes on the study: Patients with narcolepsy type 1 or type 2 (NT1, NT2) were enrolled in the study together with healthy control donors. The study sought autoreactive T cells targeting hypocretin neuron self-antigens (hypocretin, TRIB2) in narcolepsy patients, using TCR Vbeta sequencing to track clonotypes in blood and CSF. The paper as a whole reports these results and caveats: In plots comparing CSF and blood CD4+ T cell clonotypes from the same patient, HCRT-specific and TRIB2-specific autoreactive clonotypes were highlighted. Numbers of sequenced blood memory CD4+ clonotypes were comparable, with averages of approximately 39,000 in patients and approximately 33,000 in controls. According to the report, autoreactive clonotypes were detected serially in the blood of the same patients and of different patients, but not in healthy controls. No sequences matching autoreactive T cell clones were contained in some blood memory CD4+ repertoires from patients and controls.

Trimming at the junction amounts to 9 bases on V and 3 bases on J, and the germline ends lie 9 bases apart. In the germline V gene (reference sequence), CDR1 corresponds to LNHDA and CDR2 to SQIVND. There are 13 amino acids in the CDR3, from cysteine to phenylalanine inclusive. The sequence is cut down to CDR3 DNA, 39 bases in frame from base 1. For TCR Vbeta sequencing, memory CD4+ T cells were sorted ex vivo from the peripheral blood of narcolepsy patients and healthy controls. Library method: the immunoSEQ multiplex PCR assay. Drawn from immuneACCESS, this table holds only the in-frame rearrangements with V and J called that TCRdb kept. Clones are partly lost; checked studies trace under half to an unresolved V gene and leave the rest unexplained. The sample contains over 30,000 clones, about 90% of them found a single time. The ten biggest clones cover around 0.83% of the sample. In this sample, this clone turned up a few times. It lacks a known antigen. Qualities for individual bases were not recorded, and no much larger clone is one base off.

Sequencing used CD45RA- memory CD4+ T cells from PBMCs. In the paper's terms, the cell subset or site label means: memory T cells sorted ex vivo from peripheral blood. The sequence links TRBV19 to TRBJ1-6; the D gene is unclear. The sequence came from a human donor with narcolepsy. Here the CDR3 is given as CASTDGYNSPLHF. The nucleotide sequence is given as TGTGCCAGCACGGACGGCTATAATTCACCCCTCCACTTT.